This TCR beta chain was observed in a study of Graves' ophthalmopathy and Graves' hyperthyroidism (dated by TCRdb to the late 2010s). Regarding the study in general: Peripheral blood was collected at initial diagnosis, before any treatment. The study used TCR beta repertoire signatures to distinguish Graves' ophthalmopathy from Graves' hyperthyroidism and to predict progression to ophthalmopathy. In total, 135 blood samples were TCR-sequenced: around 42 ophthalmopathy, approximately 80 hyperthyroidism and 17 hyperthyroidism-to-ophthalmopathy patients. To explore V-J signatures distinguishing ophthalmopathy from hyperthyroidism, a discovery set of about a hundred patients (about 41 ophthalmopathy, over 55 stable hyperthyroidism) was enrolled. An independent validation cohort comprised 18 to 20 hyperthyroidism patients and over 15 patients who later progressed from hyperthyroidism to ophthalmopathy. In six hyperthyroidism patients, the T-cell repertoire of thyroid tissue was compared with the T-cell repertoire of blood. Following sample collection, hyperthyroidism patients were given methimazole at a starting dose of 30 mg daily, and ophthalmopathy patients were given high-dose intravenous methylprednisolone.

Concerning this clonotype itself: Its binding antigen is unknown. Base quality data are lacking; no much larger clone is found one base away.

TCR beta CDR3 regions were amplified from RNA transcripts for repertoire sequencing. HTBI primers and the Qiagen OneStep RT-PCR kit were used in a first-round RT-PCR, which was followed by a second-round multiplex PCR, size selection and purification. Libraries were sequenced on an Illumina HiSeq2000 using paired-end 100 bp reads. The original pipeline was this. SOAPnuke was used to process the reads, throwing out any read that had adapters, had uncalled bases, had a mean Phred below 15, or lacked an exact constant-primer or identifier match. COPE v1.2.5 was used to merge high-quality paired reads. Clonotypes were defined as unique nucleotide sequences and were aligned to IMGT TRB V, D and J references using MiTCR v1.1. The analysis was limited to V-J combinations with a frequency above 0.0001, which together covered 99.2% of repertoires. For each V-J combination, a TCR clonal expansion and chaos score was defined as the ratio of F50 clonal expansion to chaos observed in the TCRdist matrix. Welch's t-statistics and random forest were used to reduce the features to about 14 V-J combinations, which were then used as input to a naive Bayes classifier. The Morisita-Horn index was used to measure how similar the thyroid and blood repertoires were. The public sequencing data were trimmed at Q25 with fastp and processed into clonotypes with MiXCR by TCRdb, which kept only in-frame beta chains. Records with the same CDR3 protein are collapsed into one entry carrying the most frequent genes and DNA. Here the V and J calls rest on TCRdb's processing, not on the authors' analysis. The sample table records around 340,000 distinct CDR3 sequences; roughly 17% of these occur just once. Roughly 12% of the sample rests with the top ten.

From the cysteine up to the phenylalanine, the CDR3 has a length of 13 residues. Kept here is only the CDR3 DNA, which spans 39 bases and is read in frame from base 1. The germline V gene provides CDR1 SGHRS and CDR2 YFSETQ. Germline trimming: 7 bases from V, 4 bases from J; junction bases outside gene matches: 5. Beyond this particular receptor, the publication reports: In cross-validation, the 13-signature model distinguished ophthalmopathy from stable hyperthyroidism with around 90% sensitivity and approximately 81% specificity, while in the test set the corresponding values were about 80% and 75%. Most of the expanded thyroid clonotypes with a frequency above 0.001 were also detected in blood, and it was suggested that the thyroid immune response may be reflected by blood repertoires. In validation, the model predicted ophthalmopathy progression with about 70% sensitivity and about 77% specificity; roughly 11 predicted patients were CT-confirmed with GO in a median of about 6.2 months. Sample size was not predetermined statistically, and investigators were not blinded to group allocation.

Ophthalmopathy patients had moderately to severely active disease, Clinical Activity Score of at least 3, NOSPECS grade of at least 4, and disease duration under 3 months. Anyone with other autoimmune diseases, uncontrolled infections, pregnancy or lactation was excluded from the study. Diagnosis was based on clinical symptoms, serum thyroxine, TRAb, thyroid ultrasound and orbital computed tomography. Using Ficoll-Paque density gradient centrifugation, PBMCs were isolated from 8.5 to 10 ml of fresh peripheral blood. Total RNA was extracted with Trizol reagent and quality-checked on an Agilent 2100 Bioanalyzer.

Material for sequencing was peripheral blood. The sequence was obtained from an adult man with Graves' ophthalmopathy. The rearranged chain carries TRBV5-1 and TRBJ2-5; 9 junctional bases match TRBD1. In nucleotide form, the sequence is TGCGCCAGCCGGGGACAGGGTAGAGAGACCCAGTACTTC. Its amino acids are CASRGQGRETQYF.